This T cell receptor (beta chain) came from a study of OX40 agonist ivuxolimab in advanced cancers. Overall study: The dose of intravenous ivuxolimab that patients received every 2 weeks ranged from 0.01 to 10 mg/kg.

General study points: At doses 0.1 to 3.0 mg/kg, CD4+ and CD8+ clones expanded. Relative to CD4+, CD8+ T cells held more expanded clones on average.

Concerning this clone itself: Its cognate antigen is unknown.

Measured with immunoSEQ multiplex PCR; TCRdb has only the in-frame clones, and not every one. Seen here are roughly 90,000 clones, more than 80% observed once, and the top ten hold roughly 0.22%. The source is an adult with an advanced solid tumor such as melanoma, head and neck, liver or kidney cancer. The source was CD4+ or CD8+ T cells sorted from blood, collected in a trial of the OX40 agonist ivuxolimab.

CDR3 in amino acids: CASSTGPGNGYTF. DNA of the CDR3: TGCGCCAGCAGCACGGGACCGGGGAATGGCTACACCTTC. The rearrangement uses TRBV5-1 and TRBJ1-2, with D perhaps TRBD1 (5 bases). The germline V and J ends were trimmed by 4 bases and 6 bases, with 13 bases remaining between them. The CDR3 runs to 13 residues. Germline V lookup: CDR1 SGHRS, CDR2 YFSETQ.